The 32 T cell receptor beta chains below all came from one sample that was sequenced in a study of Ad26.COV2.S vaccination and SARS-CoV-2 variants. Treatment meaning: around 19 received Ad26.COV2.S at low or high dose, single or two shots; roughly five received placebo; per-sample allocation not given. After the first vaccine or placebo injection, samples were drawn on day 63. Measured with immunoSEQ multiplex PCR; TCRdb has only the in-frame clones, and not every one. The table lists fewer than 500,000 clones, about 91% of them singletons, with over 2% in the top ten. The source material was peripheral blood, sampled in a trial of Ad26.COV2.S vaccine versus placebo. The receptors shown here come from a person between 18 and 65 years old who received the Ad26.COV2.S COVID-19 vaccine or a placebo.

This clone was detected once. This chain connects TRBV5-1 to TRBJ1-6; D unresolved. V gave up 0 bases and J gave up 9 bases, with 7 bases separating them. Germline V gene data show CDR1 as SGHRS and CDR2 as YFSETQ. This CDR3 spans 13 amino acids. CDR3 in amino acids: CASSLAGGSPLHF. In DNA, the CDR3 is TGCGCCAGCAGCTTGGCCGGTGGTTCACCCCTCCACTTT.

The chain combines TRBV5-1 with TRBJ1-5; the D gene is possibly TRBD1 (5 bases). V lost 2 bases and J 7 bases, leaving 13 bases between the germline ends. CDR1 is SGHRS, CDR2 YFSETQ, per germline. The CDR3 loop spans 14 amino acids. CDR3: CASSLIGGSQPQHF. The CDR3, as DNA: TGCGCCAGCAGCTTAATCGGGGGATCGCAGCCCCAGCATTTT.

The chain uses TRBV7-9 and TRBJ2-6, with TRBD1 as a possible D gene (6 bases). V lost 5 bases and J 0 bases, leaving 17 bases between the germline ends. The CDR3 runs to 18 residues. Germline V gene data show CDR1 as SEHNR and CDR2 as FQNEAQ (reference sequence). The CDR3: CASSPTEGESSGANVLTF. The CDR3 DNA follows: TGTGCCAGCAGCCCCACCGAGGGGGAAAGCTCTGGGGCCAACGTCCTGACTTTC. The variable domain in full, completed from reference TRBV7-9 and TRBJ2-6, reads DTGVSQNPRHKITKRGQNVTFRCDPISEHNRLYWYRQTLGQGPEFLTYFQNEAQLEKSRLLSDRFSAERPKGSFSTLEIQRTEQGDSAMYLCASSPTEGESSGANVLTFGAGSRLTVL.

The CDR3 coding sequence is TGTGCCATCAGTGAACAAGGGGGAAGTCAGCCCCAGCATTTT. Its translation is CAISEQGGSQPQHF. This chain uses TRBV10-3 with TRBJ1-5; possibly TRBD1 for D (6 bases). CDR1 and CDR2 (germline): ENHRY, SYGVKD. This CDR3 region has 14 residues. Trimming took 3 bases from V and 6 from J, leaving 12 bases between them.

The chain recombines TRBV24-1 with TRBJ2-1; the D gene is possibly TRBD1 (6 bases). With 2 bases removed from V and 0 bases from J, the gap between germline ends came to 13 bases. This CDR3 is built from 17 residues. The germline V gene has CDR1 KGHDR and CDR2 SFDVKD. This CDR3 is CATSDSSGTYSYNEQFF. The CDR3 DNA is TGTGCCACCAGTGATTCCTCCGGGACATACTCCTACAATGAGCAGTTCTTC.

This clone occurred a few times. The chain joins TRBV2 to TRBJ1-6; tentatively, D is TRBD1 (5 bases). Germline CDR1 SNHLY, CDR2 FYNNEI. The CDR3 has 15 amino acids. V gave up 4 bases and J gave up 1 base, with 8 bases separating them. CDR3 in DNA: TGTGCCAGCAGTGGTGGGGGATCCTATAATTCACCCCTCCACTTT. As protein: CASSGGGSYNSPLHF.

J is TRBJ1-5 and V is TRBV3-1 (or the pseudogene TRBV3-2); D not certain. Germline CDR1 is LGHDT and CDR2 is YNNKEL (reference sequence). This CDR3 is built from 12 residues. Trimming stripped 9 bases from V and 4 bases from J, with 10 bases between. CDR3 nucleotide sequence: TGTGCCAGTCCGGGTCAAAATCAGCCCCAGCATTTT. Protein: CASPGQNQPQHF.

The chain recombines TRBV6-5 with TRBJ2-2; D gene unclear. With 6 bases removed from V and 6 bases from J, the gap between germline ends came to 14 bases. This CDR3 comprises 14 residues. Germline V gives CDR1 MNHEY, CDR2 SVGAGI. CDR3 coding DNA: TGTGCCAGCAGGTCGGCGTTGGTCGCCGGGGAGCTGTTTTTT. The encoded protein is CASRSALVAGELFF.

The rearrangement uses TRBV7-9 and TRBJ1-4, with 8 positions matching TRBD1. Germline loops: CDR1 SEHNR, CDR2 FQNEAQ (reference sequence). This CDR3 contains 14 residues. J lost 4 bases, V lost 5 bases, and 3 bases had no gene match. DNA for the CDR3: TGTGCCAGCAGCCACGGACAGGGTAATGAAAAACTGTTTTTT. Translation: CASSHGQGNEKLFF.

The V call is TRBV4-2, the J call TRBJ2-4; the D gene is possibly TRBD2 (7 bases). V lost 4 bases and J lost 1, with 14 bases in between. The germline CDR1 and CDR2 sequences are LGHNA and YNFKEQ. The length of the CDR3 is 16 residues. This CDR3 reads CASSPSSGGAKNIQYF. CDR3 sequence (DNA): TGTGCCAGCAGCCCCTCTTCGGGGGGCGCCAAAAACATTCAGTACTTC.

V and J are TRBV4-3 and TRBJ2-5, with no clear D. Germline V gene lookup returns CDR1 LGHNA and CDR2 YSLEER. The CDR3 contains 15 residues. V gave up 3 bases and J gave up 1 base, with 12 bases separating them. The CDR3 reads CASSHGPSAQETQYF. The CDR3 DNA sequence: TGCGCCAGCAGCCATGGACCTTCGGCCCAAGAGACCCAGTACTTC.

The chain couples TRBV19 to TRBJ2-3; 7 bases agree with TRBD2. Germline CDR1 LNHDA, CDR2 SQIVND (reference sequence). The CDR3 runs to 14 residues. J gave up 4 bases and V 6 bases, and 7 bases lay outside the gene matches. The CDR3 sequence is CASSLLARPDTQYF. The DNA for the CDR3 is TGTGCCAGTAGCCTACTAGCGCGCCCAGATACGCAGTATTTT.

This clone was picked up one time. The chain links TRBV7-2 to TRBJ2-1; tentative D call: TRBD2 (6 bases). The germline V and J ends were trimmed by 7 bases and 9 bases, with 16 bases remaining between them. In germline, CDR1 is SGHTA, CDR2 FQGNSA. CDR3 size: 13 residues. The CDR3 loop is CASTNGGVSEQFF. The CDR3 bases are TGTGCCAGCACCAATGGCGGGGTTTCTGAGCAGTTCTTC. Combining the CDR3 with reference TRBV7-2 and TRBJ2-1 gives the whole variable domain GAGVSQSPSNKVTEKGKDVELRCDPISGHTALYWYRQSLGQGLEFLIYFQGNSAPDKSGLPSDRFSAERTGGSVSTLTIQRTQQEDSAVYLCASTNGGVSEQFFGPGTRLTVL.

The chain links TRBV7-2 to TRBJ1-2; 11 nucleotides align to TRBD1. CDR3 length equals 14 residues. Germline V gives CDR1 SGHTA, CDR2 FQGNSA. The V segment lost 4 bases and the J segment 7 bases; nucleotides outside the gene matches: 5. The CDR3 bases are TGTGCCAGCAGCTATAGGGACAGGGGGGTTGGCTACACCTTC. Translating it yields CASSYRDRGVGYTF. Variable domain in full (rest from reference TRBV7-2 and TRBJ1-2): GAGVSQSPSNKVTEKGKDVELRCDPISGHTALYWYRQSLGQGLEFLIYFQGNSAPDKSGLPSDRFSAERTGGSVSTLTIQRTQQEDSAVYLCASSYRDRGVGYTFGSGTRLTVV.

This chain uses TRBV7-9 with TRBJ2-7, with 7 bases that match TRBD2. The ends lost 3 bases at V and 7 bases at J; junction bases unmatched: 12. This CDR3 contains 15 residues. In germline, CDR1 is SEHNR, CDR2 FQNEAQ (reference sequence). The chain's CDR3 is CASSLTAHAGEEQYV. The CDR3, as DNA: TGTGCCAGCAGCTTGACAGCACACGCGGGAGAAGAGCAGTACGTC.

Concerning this clone itself: Other nucleotide sequences in the sample specify the same CDR3. The V call is TRBV5-1, the J call TRBJ1-5; no firm D call. Germline V lookup: CDR1 SGHRS, CDR2 YFSETQ. The CDR3 has 14 residues. Between the trimmed V and J ends, which lost 4 bases and 2 bases, there was a span of 10 bases. CDR3 DNA sequence: TGCGCCAGCAGCCTCTTTGGGGGCAATCAGCCCCAGCATTTT. This encodes CASSLFGGNQPQHF.

There are a few counts of this clone. V is TRBV5-1 and J is TRBJ1-3, with D tentatively TRBD1 (5 bases). Germline V gene lookup returns CDR1 SGHRS and CDR2 YFSETQ. This CDR3 spans 16 amino acids. The ends were cut back, 3 bases at V and 0 bases at J, with 13 bases in the middle. This CDR3 reads CASSSTQGSSGNTIYF. CDR3 nucleotide sequence: TGCGCCAGCAGCTCTACCCAGGGCAGCTCTGGAAACACCATATATTTT.

The chain joins TRBV28 to TRBJ2-7; 9 bases are a match to TRBD2. Germline V gives CDR1 MDHEN, CDR2 SYDVKM. V was clipped by 1 base and J by 5 bases; unmatched bases: 6. This CDR3 is 15 amino acids long. CDR3 sequence (DNA): TGTGCCAGCAGTTTATCGGGTAGCGGGGGACACGAGCAGTACTTC. Its protein is CASSLSGSGGHEQYF.

The J gene is TRBJ2-7, the V gene TRBV3-1 (or the pseudogene TRBV3-2); no firm D call. There are 12 residues in the CDR3. Germline CDR1 reads LGHDT; CDR2 reads YNNKEL (reference sequence). Trimming left V 3 bases short and J 8 bases short, with 11 bases between. The CDR3 is CASSQGIGQQYV. The CDR3 DNA follows: TGTGCCAGCAGCCAGGGTATTGGTCAGCAGTACGTC.

In this sample, this clone turned up a few times. V gene TRBV30 combines with J gene TRBJ1-6, with TRBD1 matching 10 bases. CDR3 size: 17 residues. V trimming: 1 base; J trimming: 8 bases; junction bases outside the gene matches: 11. The germline V gene encodes CDR1 GTSNPN and CDR2 SVGIG (reference sequence). DNA for the CDR3: TGTGCCTGGAGTGCCGGCTACTCGGGACAGGGGCATTCACCCCTCCACTTT. Translation: CAWSAGYSGQGHSPLHF.

The chain joins TRBV24-1 to TRBJ2-1; 8 bases map to TRBD2. Germline CDR1 is KGHDR and CDR2 is SFDVKD. CDR3 length: 17 amino acids. V was clipped by 3 bases and J by 7 bases; unmatched bases: 13. The DNA for the CDR3 is TGTGCCACCAGTGATCCCAGCGGGAGAGGTACAGGGAATGAGCAGTTCTTC. This translates into CATSDPSGRGTGNEQFF.

This chain connects TRBV5-5 to TRBJ1-6; a possible D gene is TRBD1 (5 bases). Germline CDR1 is SGHKS and CDR2 is YYEKEE (reference sequence). The CDR3 is made up of 14 amino acids. V lost 4 bases and J 10 bases, leaving 15 bases between the germline ends. This chain's CDR3 is CASSAGEWGSPLHF. The CDR3 bases are TGTGCCAGCAGCGCGGGGGAATGGGGATCACCCCTCCACTTT.

The count of this clone is one. V and J are TRBV7-8 and TRBJ2-7; D is undetermined. The CDR3 runs to 15 residues. V was clipped by 5 bases and J by 0 bases, with 14 bases between them. The germline V gene encodes CDR1 SGHVS and CDR2 FQNEAQ. CDR3 nucleotide sequence: TGTGCCAGCAGCATCGACCGGGCCTCCTCCTACGAGCAGTACGTC. Its protein is CASSIDRASSYEQYV.

This chain uses TRBV2 with TRBJ1-4; 11 bases are a match to TRBD1. J gave up 0 bases and V 5 bases, and 2 bases lay outside the gene matches. The CDR3 is made up of 16 amino acids. The germline V gene has CDR1 SNHLY and CDR2 FYNNEI. CDR3 residues: CASSRGQGATNEKLFF. As DNA, the CDR3 is TGTGCCAGCAGTAGGGGACAGGGGGCAACTAATGAAAAACTGTTTTTT.

A few counts support this clone. V usage is TRBV18 and J usage is TRBJ1-1; no firm D call. Germline V gene lookup returns CDR1 KGHSH and CDR2 LQKENI. The CDR3 is made up of 13 amino acids. Trimming shortened V by 6 bases and J by 3 bases, and 11 bases separated the two germline ends. DNA of the CDR3: TGTGCCAGCTCTCTGACGAGAGACACTGAAGCTTTCTTT. Translation: CASSLTRDTEAFF.

This chain uses TRBV18 with TRBJ1-3; tentative D call: TRBD1 (5 bases). The CDR3 is made up of 15 amino acids. Between the trimmed V and J ends, which lost 7 bases and 0 bases, there was a span of 13 bases. Germline V lookup: CDR1 KGHSH, CDR2 LQKENI. The chain's CDR3 is CASFRGTNSGNTIYF. DNA of the CDR3: TGTGCCAGCTTTCGGGGGACGAACTCTGGAAACACCATATATTTT.

The J gene is TRBJ2-1, the V gene TRBV30, with unresolved D. CDR3 length: 13 residues. The V gene's germline CDR1 is GTSNPN and CDR2 SVGIG (reference sequence). V shed 0 bases and J shed 6 bases, with 9 bases lying between them. CDR3 region: CAWSVRLGNEQFF. The CDR3, as DNA: TGTGCCTGGAGTGTAAGGCTCGGCAATGAGCAGTTCTTC. The full variable domain, completed using reference TRBV30 and TRBJ2-1, is SQTIHQWPATLVQPVGSPLSLECTVEGTSNPNLYWYRQAAGRGLQLLFYSVGIGQISSEVPQNLSASRPQDRQFILSSKKLLLSDSGFYLCAWSVRLGNEQFFGPGTRLTVL.

This clone was counted a few times. The chain combines TRBV2 with TRBJ1-5; perhaps TRBD1 as D (5 bases). The CDR3 has 13 amino acids. V was trimmed by 5 bases and J by 7 bases, leaving 12 bases between them. Germline CDR1 and CDR2: SNHLY and FYNNEI. DNA for the CDR3: TGTGCCAGCAGTAACAGGCCGGGACAGCCCCAGCATTTT. Its protein product is CASSNRPGQPQHF.

This rearrangement joins TRBV5-4 to TRBJ1-1; D is undetermined. The length of the CDR3 is 16 residues. Trimming cost V 7 bases and J 4 bases, with 23 bases left between them. Germline assignment: CDR1 SGHNT and CDR2 YYREEE (reference sequence). CDR3 loop: CASSGGSRAGVTEAFF. The CDR3 bases are TGTGCCAGCTCGGGTGGTAGTCGGGCCGGCGTCACTGAAGCTTTCTTT.

The chain has TRBV6-5 and TRBJ2-2; D uncertain. Looked up from germline, CDR1 is MNHEY and CDR2 is SVGAGI. There are 14 residues in the CDR3. Trimming took off 4 bases at V and 1 base at J, with 7 bases between the two ends. CDR3 bases: TGTGCCAGCAGTTTCTACAGGAACACCGGGGAGCTGTTTTTT. Translation gives CASSFYRNTGELFF.

This clone was detected ten times or more. The V gene is TRBV5-1, the J gene TRBJ1-1; tentatively, D is TRBD1 (6 bases). The germline CDR1 and CDR2 sequences are SGHRS and YFSETQ. The V end was cut by 1 base, the J end by 4 bases, with 14 bases between. The CDR3 sequence is 15 residues long. The CDR3, as DNA: TGCGCCAGCAGCTTGCACAGGGTCCCCGGCACTGAAGCTTTCTTT. Its translation: CASSLHRVPGTEAFF.

The chain links TRBV3-1 (or the pseudogene TRBV3-2) to TRBJ2-1, with 10 bases that match TRBD2. The CDR3 extends over 13 amino acids. V lost 3 bases and J lost 10; bases outside the gene matches: 3. Germline CDR1 LGHDT, CDR2 YNNKEL (reference sequence). CDR3 DNA: TGTGCCAGCAGCCAGTTAGCGGGAGGCGAGCAGTTCTTC. Amino acids: CASSQLAGGEQFF.